This paragraph reports one T cell receptor (beta chain). The method was immunoSEQ multiplex PCR; TCRdb's version includes in-frame clones alone and lacks a portion of them. The sample includes around 350,000 clones, about 73% of them seen just once. This sample is part of a study of shared clonotypes between healthy human individuals. This CDR3 spans 19 amino acids. The ends were cut back, 5 bases at V and 5 bases at J, with 27 bases in the middle. The germline V gene encodes CDR1 PRHDT and CDR2 FYEKMQ (reference sequence). The chain links TRBV13 to TRBJ2-2; perhaps TRBD2 as D (5 bases). The source of this sequence is a man between 25 and 39 years old in good health. The sample consisted of memory CD4+ T cells sorted from blood. Sample subset: CD45RA-negative fraction. CDR3: CASSGSTTPGSRETGELFF. CDR3 DNA: TGTGCCAGCAGCGGATCAACGACTCCCGGGTCGAGGGAGACCGGGGAGCTGTTTTTT.